The 3 T cell receptor beta chains given below trace back to one sample, sequenced in a study of beta chain features in type 1 diabetes. Sequenced material consisted of expressed TCRB transcripts (all of the isolated RNA was reverse transcribed). This table comes from immunoSEQ multiplex PCR, and its TCRdb copy is limited to in-frame clones, with some not included. The data hold 900,000 or so clones, with about a sixth observed a single time. Sequenced sample: naive CD4+ T cells from blood. The origin of the receptors is a young woman in good health.

This chain joins TRBV7-2 and TRBJ2-5, with TRBD1 identical over 8 bases. The DNA end favors TRBJ2-7, so the J call may be wrong. The CDR3 is 17 residues long. Looked up from germline, CDR1 is SGHTA and CDR2 is FQGNSA. CDR3 DNA: TGTGCCAGCAGCTTAGGGTCAGGGGGCGTCCTGAGCTACGAGCAGTACTTC. Translating it yields CASSLGSGGVLSYEQYF.

The chain carries TRBV11-2 and TRBJ2-7, with 7 bases lining up with TRBD1. J was trimmed by 1 base and V by 5 bases; bases with no gene match: 8. The CDR3 totals 15 residues. CDR1 and CDR2 (germline): SGHAT, FQNNGV. This CDR3 is CASSPLRGKSYEQYF. The CDR3 nucleotides are TGTGCCAGCAGCCCCCTCAGGGGGAAGTCCTACGAGCAGTACTTC.

The genes are TRBV5-8 and TRBJ2-1; D unclear. CDR3 length: 12 residues. Trimming left V 2 bases short and J 13 bases short, with 13 bases between. Per the germline V gene, CDR1 is SGHTS and CDR2 is YDEGEE. CDR3 in amino acids: CASSLSRRFQFF. The CDR3 region has the DNA TGTGCCAGCAGCTTATCGCGCAGGTTTCAGTTCTTC.